Each of the 24 T cell receptor beta chains below was sequenced from the same sample in a study of regulatory T cells in long-lasting Graves disease. To make TCR beta libraries, researchers used iRepertoire HTBI primers and Arm-PCR of CDR3 regions. MiXCR was run by TCRdb on the multiplex PCR reads, yielding one entry per CDR3 protein. The sample records 310,000 or so distinct CDR3 sequences, around a fifth being singletons. This sample's time point: persistent/refractory GD, antithyroid drugs over 5 years with positive TRAb. Isolated PBMC RNA provided the starting material for the TCR library. Sequences were derived from peripheral blood mononuclear cells (PBMCs), sampled when the disease was refractory, from a patient treated with antithyroid drugs. The source of these receptors is a female donor with Graves disease.

The chain carries TRBV27 and TRBJ2-3, with D unclear. The germline V gene encodes CDR1 MNHEY and CDR2 SMNVEV (reference sequence). This CDR3 has 14 residues. The V end lost 4 bases, the J end lost 3 bases, and 11 bases lay between the germline ends. CDR3 in amino acids: CASSSPTLTDTQYF. The DNA for the CDR3 is TGTGCCAGCAGTTCCCCAACATTAACAGATACGCAGTATTTT.

This clonotype has a count of ten or more. J is TRBJ1-1 and V is TRBV5-1; D possibly corresponds to TRBD1 (6 bases). The CDR3 consists of 13 residues. Trimming removed 2 bases at V and 7 bases at J, with 12 bases between. Germline-derived CDR1 and CDR2 are SGHRS and YFSETQ. CDR3 in amino acids: CASSLNQGHEAFF. CDR3 nucleotide sequence: TGCGCCAGCAGCTTAAATCAGGGGCATGAAGCTTTCTTT.

This clonotype showed up just a few times. V gene TRBV5-8 combines with J gene TRBJ2-3; TRBD2 matches at 7 bases. This CDR3 is 14 amino acids long. CDR1 and CDR2 (germline): SGHTS, YDEGEE. The J segment lost 4 bases and the V segment lost 5 bases, leaving 7 bases of the junction unmatched. For the CDR3, the DNA is TGTGCCAGCAGGACAGCGGGGTCCCCAGATACGCAGTATTTT. It is translated as CASRTAGSPDTQYF.

This clonotype was counted many times. Mismatch with germline at one junction end may stem from a read error. This chain connects TRBV12-3 or TRBV12-4 to TRBJ1-1; tentatively, D is TRBD1 (6 bases). CDR3 size: 15 residues. CDR3 amino acids: CASSFAGQTNTEALF. In nucleotides, the CDR3 is TGTGCCAGCAGTTTCGCGGGACAAACGAACACTGAAGCTCTCTTT.

This clonotype was counted between two and nine times. The rearrangement joins TRBV9 to TRBJ2-7; 7 bases align to TRBD2. There are 15 residues in the CDR3. Germline V gives CDR1 SGDLS, CDR2 YYNGEE. V trimming: 2 bases; J trimming: 0 bases; junction bases outside the gene matches: 5. The CDR3: CASSVSPGGSYEQYF. CDR3 nucleotide sequence: TGTGCCAGCAGCGTTAGTCCGGGAGGCTCCTACGAGCAGTACTTC.

The J gene is TRBJ2-1, the V gene TRBV28; 10 bases are shared with TRBD2. Germline assignment: CDR1 MDHEN and CDR2 SYDVKM. This CDR3 is 15 amino acids long. V was pared by 5 bases and J by 3 bases, with 4 bases of the junction left unmatched. In nucleotides, the CDR3 is TGTGCCAGCAGTGTAGCGGGAGGAGGCTACAATGAGCAGTTCTTC. Translating gives CASSVAGGGYNEQFF. The variable domain in full, completed from reference TRBV28 and TRBJ2-1, reads DVKVTQSSRYLVKRTGEKVFLECVQDMDHENMFWYRQDPGLGLRLIYFSYDVKMKEKGDIPEGYSVSREKKERFSLILESASTNQTSMYLCASSVAGGGYNEQFFGPGTRLTVL.

This clonotype showed up many times. The J gene is TRBJ1-2, the V gene TRBV28; D is unclear. The germline gives CDR1 MDHEN, CDR2 SYDVKM. V lost 8 bases to trimming and J lost 3 bases, with 10 bases between them. This CDR3 contains 12 residues. The CDR3 spells CASGWTDYGYTF. The CDR3 nucleotides read TGTGCCAGCGGATGGACGGACTATGGCTACACCTTC.

This clonotype came up many times. The chain joins TRBV6-1 to TRBJ1-2; the D gene is possibly TRBD1 (5 bases). Trimming took off 8 bases at V and 3 bases at J, with 16 bases between the two ends. The CDR3 has 14 amino acids. The germline CDR1 and CDR2 sequences are MNHNS and SASEGT. The CDR3 DNA reads TGTGCCAGCGGTGTGACGGGGCGCGACTATGGCTACACCTTC. This codes for CASGVTGRDYGYTF.

This clonotype was counted ten times or more. V and J are TRBV29-1 and TRBJ2-5; 7 bases match TRBD2. The V segment lost 4 bases and the J segment 4 bases; nucleotides outside the gene matches: 3. The CDR3 extends over 12 amino acids. Germline CDR1 is SQVTM and CDR2 is ANQGSEA. This CDR3 reads CSVVSGIETQYF. The CDR3 DNA reads as TGCAGCGTTGTAAGCGGGATAGAGACCCAGTACTTC.

This clonotype was picked up many times. J is TRBJ2-5 and V is TRBV11-2; TRBD1 matches at 9 bases. This CDR3 region has 15 residues. The V gene's germline CDR1 is SGHAT and CDR2 FQNNGV. V trimming: 2 bases; J trimming: 1 base; junction bases outside the gene matches: 2. The chain's CDR3 is CASSLRGQGQETQYF. The CDR3 DNA reads as TGTGCCAGCAGCTTAAGGGGACAGGGCCAAGAGACCCAGTACTTC.

V usage is TRBV29-1 and J usage is TRBJ1-3, with no clear D. The CDR3 extends over 11 amino acids. The germline V gene encodes CDR1 SQVTM and CDR2 ANQGSEA. Trimming pared 7 bases from V and 3 bases from J, leaving 7 bases between. The CDR3 region is CSAAHGNTIYF. CDR3 coding DNA: TGCAGCGCCGCGCATGGAAACACCATATATTTT.

The V call is TRBV7-2, the J call TRBJ2-3; 12 nucleotides line up with TRBD2. The CDR3 has 16 amino acids. Germline values: CDR1 SGHTA, CDR2 FQGNSA. Germline trimming cut 3 bases from V and 4 bases from J; bases unmatched to any gene: 5. CDR3 bases: TGTGCCAGCAGCTTTGGACTAGCGGGGACCTCAGATACGCAGTATTTT. It yields the protein CASSFGLAGTSDTQYF. Full variable domain (rest looked up from reference TRBV7-2 and TRBJ2-3): GAGVSQSPSNKVTEKGKDVELRCDPISGHTALYWYRQSLGQGLEFLIYFQGNSAPDKSGLPSDRFSAERTGGSVSTLTIQRTQQEDSAVYLCASSFGLAGTSDTQYFGPGTRLTVL.

CDR3 loop: CSASWGAYGYTF. In DNA form, the CDR3 reads TGCAGTGCTAGCTGGGGGGCCTATGGCTACACCTTC. V and J are TRBV20-1 and TRBJ1-2; the D gene is possibly TRBD1 (6 bases). Trimming cost V 3 bases and J 4 bases, with 9 bases left between them. CDR1 DFQATT and CDR2 SNEGSKA come from the germline V gene (reference sequence). The CDR3 runs to 12 residues.

The CDR3 here is CASSYRDREGPQHF. In nucleotides, the CDR3 is TGTGCCAGCAGCTACCGGGACAGGGAGGGGCCCCAGCATTTT. This chain connects TRBV7-2 to TRBJ1-5; 9 positions agree with TRBD1. Germline loops: CDR1 SGHTA, CDR2 FQGNSA. CDR3 length: 14 residues. Trimming cost V 4 bases and J 9 bases; bases outside gene matches: 7.

On this clonotype itself: The junction differs from germline at one of its ends, possibly a read error. This rearrangement joins TRBV6-1 to TRBJ2-1; TRBD2 matches at 9 bases. The CDR3 sequence is 13 residues long. In germline, CDR1 is MNHNS, CDR2 SASEGT. The CDR3: CASEAGGPFAKLF. CDR3 DNA: TGTGCCAGCGAGGCGGGAGGGCCCTTCGCCAAGCTCTTC.

As to this clonotype: A much larger clone differs from this one at a single base, so this may be a read error. The chain has TRBV27 and TRBJ1-5; D is perhaps TRBD1 (5 bases). The CDR3 spans 16 residues. The germline V gene has CDR1 MNHEY and CDR2 SMNVEV (reference sequence). Here the CDR3 DNA reads TGTGCCGGCAGCCTCTGGGGCCACCATAGCAATCAGCCCCAGCATTTT. It encodes CAGSLWGHHSNQPQHF.

This clonotype was detected a few times. The chain uses TRBV18 and TRBJ1-2, with TRBD1 matching over 8 bases. This CDR3 is built from 15 residues. From germline, CDR1 is KGHSH and CDR2 LQKENI. Germline trimming cut 3 bases from V and 3 bases from J; bases unmatched to any gene: 6. The CDR3 reads CASSPQDRGDYGYTF. The CDR3 nucleotides read TGTGCCAGCTCACCCCAAGACAGGGGTGACTATGGCTACACCTTC.

This clonotype was found many times. This sequence joins TRBV7-2 and TRBJ2-5; D not certain. The V gene's germline CDR1 is SGHTA and CDR2 FQGNSA. This CDR3 contains 11 residues. The V and J ends lost 5 bases and 3 bases respectively, with 4 bases between them. The CDR3 sequence is CASSMKETQYF. The CDR3 bases are TGTGCCAGCAGCATGAAAGAGACCCAGTACTTC.

This clonotype was observed many times. The chain links TRBV28 to TRBJ2-7; weak D call: TRBD2 (5 bases). Germline-derived CDR1 and CDR2 are MDHEN and SYDVKM. The CDR3 is 13 residues long. V lost 6 bases and J lost 3, with 12 bases in between. This CDR3 reads CASSLRGNYEQYF. DNA for the CDR3: TGTGCCAGCAGCCTAAGAGGGAACTACGAGCAGTACTTC.

The rearrangement joins TRBV6-1 to TRBJ2-2; TRBD1 might be the D (6 bases). CDR3 size: 13 residues. Germline CDR1 and CDR2: MNHNS and SASEGT. Trimming took 6 bases from V and 7 from J, leaving 12 bases between them. CDR3 DNA: TGTGCCAGCAGAAGATCAGGGGACGGGGAGCTGTTTTTT. It translates to CASRRSGDGELFF.

To note about this clonotype: A much larger clone sits a single nucleotide away, making a read error possible. This chain connects TRBV11-2 to TRBJ2-7; D tentatively reads TRBD1 or TRBD2 (5 bases each). Germline V gene sequence: CDR1 SGHAT, CDR2 FQNNGV. The V and J ends lost 5 bases and 4 bases respectively, with 15 bases between them. This CDR3 is 14 amino acids long. CDR3 protein: CASSLTGPFYEQYF. CDR3 sequence (DNA): TGTGCCAGCAGCCTCACGGGACCCTTTTACGAGCAGTACTTC.

This clonotype was recorded many times. This rearrangement joins TRBV28 to TRBJ1-2; D unclear. V was clipped by 2 bases and J by 4 bases, with 11 bases between them. The V gene's germline CDR1 is MDHEN and CDR2 SYDVKM. CDR3 length: 14 residues. CDR3: CASSLAANPYGYTF. The CDR3 region has the DNA TGTGCCAGCAGTTTAGCCGCGAATCCCTATGGCTACACCTTC.

This clonotype was recorded at least ten times. The rearrangement links TRBV2 to TRBJ1-2; 7 nucleotides line up with TRBD1. The V gene's germline CDR1 is SNHLY and CDR2 FYNNEI. J gave up 6 bases and V 0 bases, and 13 bases lay outside the gene matches. There are 17 residues in the CDR3. DNA of the CDR3: TGTGCCAGCAGTGAAGCGGAAGCAGGGGGGTCACCAGATGGCTACACCTTC. Translating it yields CASSEAEAGGSPDGYTF.

Ten or more counts support this clonotype. The rearrangement links TRBV7-2 to TRBJ1-1; D unresolved. The CDR3 is 14 amino acids. Germline CDR1 SGHTA, CDR2 FQGNSA. V was shortened by 2 bases and J by 3 bases, with 10 bases between the two germline ends. The CDR3: CASSLFVGHTEAFF. In nucleotides, the CDR3 is TGTGCCAGCAGCTTATTCGTCGGACACACTGAAGCTTTCTTT.